This paragraph covers one T cell receptor beta chain sequence. Its antigen is currently not known. Per-base qualities were not stored, and no clone one base away is much larger. Each collaborating institution followed its own protocols to collect whole blood in K2EDTA tubes. For TCRbeta analysis, collaborators shipped samples as frozen whole blood, isolated PBMCs, or DNA extracted from either of those sample types. The immunoSEQ Assay, a bias-controlled multiplex PCR, was used to amplify TCRbeta CDR3 regions from genomic DNA. The study's own analysis went as follows. The number of nucleated cells in each sample was estimated from the amplification of reference gene primers within the assay. Sequence reads were collapsed and filtered to measure the absolute abundance of every unique TCRbeta CDR3 rearrangement. For each sample, productive Simpson clonality was calculated as the square root of Simpson's diversity index over productive rearrangements. This immuneACCESS table, as held by TCRdb, lists in-frame sequences with V and J called but not all clones. Of the missing ones, under half trace to an unresolved V gene in checked studies; the others have no known cause. The V and J calls and the clone size are those of that table, but D and trimming were determined from the DNA. The sample includes roughly 100,000 clones, with 91% observed a single time. The ten largest clones capture less than 5.5% of the sample.

The data belong to a study of blood T cell repertoires in COVID-19 (TCRdb year 2020). A note on the overall study: The collaborator samples originated in the United States, Italy and Spain and spanned the acute and convalescent phases of COVID-19. The dataset comprised deeply sampled blood TCRbeta repertoires from subjects exposed to, actively infected with, or recovered from COVID-19. The samples were drawn from two sources: the first 160 participants of the ongoing ImmuneRACE study, and 1,200 or so subjects contributed by 6 global collaborators. The repertoires were released in a freely available public database intended as a resource for research on the immune response to SARS-CoV-2. The sample metadata nearly always contained a de-identified subject ID, COVID-19 status, age in years and sex. Where HLA class I and class II types were available, the types were taken from metadata supplied by the sample provider, not from assay-based typing. The prospective study material was composed of cDNA or gDNA derived from T cells, B-cell-depleted T cells, or PBMCs. What the research found in general, with its limitations: The quantity of clinical and demographic metadata differed by source and by participant and was supplied without curation.

CDR3 length: 17 amino acids, cysteine to phenylalanine. Only the CDR3 region is kept as DNA, spanning 51 bases read in frame from base 1. The V and J ends are trimmed by 3 bases and 0 bases, leaving 11 bases between them. Sequences KGHDR (CDR1) and SFDVKD (CDR2) are obtained from the germline V gene. The sequence derives from a man between 18 and 29 years old with acute or convalescent COVID-19. The rearrangement joined TRBV24-1 to TRBJ2-6; the best D guess is TRBD1, with 6 bases matching. The sequencing sample was made of peripheral blood. The CDR3 reads as follows: CATSDEGHLSGANVLTF. The nucleotides are TGTGCCACCAGTGATGAGGGACATCTCTCTGGGGCCAACGTCCTGACTTTC.